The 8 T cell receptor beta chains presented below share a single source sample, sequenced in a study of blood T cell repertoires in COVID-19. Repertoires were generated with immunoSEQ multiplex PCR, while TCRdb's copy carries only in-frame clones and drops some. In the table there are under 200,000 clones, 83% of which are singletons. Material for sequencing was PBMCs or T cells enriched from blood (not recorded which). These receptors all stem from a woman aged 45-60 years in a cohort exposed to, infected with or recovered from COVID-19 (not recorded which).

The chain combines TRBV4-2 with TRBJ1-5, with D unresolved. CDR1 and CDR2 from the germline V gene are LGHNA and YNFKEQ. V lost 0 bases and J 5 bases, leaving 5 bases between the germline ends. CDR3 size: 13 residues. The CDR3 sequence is CASSQDPDQPQHF. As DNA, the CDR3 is TGTGCCAGCAGCCAAGATCCGGATCAGCCCCAGCATTTT.

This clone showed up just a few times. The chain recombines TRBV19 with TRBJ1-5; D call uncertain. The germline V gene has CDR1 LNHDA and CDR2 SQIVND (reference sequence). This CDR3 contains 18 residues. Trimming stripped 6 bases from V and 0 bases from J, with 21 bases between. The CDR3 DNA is TGTGCCAGTAGCCCCTCCCGGGTGTCAGCTTATAGCAATCAGCCCCAGCATTTT. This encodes CASSPSRVSAYSNQPQHF.

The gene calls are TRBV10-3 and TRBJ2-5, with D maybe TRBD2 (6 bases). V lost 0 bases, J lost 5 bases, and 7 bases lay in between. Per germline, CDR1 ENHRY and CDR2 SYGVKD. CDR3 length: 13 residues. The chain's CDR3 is CAISESEGETQYF. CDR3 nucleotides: TGTGCCATCAGTGAGTCGGAGGGTGAGACCCAGTACTTC.

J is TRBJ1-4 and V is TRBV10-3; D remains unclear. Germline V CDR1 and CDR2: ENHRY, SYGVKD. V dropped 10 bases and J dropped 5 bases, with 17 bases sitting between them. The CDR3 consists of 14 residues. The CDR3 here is CATRPLGENEKLFF. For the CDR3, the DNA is TGTGCCACACGTCCACTAGGAGAGAATGAAAAACTGTTTTTT.

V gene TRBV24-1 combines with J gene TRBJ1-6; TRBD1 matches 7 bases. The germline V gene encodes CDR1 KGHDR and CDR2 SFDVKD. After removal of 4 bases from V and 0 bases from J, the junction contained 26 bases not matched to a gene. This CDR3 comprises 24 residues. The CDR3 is CATSDQPGQVVHTPPSSYNSPLHF. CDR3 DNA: TGTGCCACCAGTGACCAACCTGGACAGGTAGTACACACTCCACCTAGCTCCTATAATTCACCCCTCCACTTT.

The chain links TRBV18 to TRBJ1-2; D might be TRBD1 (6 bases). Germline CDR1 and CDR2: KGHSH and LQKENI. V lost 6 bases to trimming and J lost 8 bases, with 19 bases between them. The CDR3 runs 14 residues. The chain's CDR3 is CASSDDVQGRGYTF. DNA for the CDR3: TGTGCCAGCTCCGATGACGTACAGGGACGAGGCTACACCTTC.

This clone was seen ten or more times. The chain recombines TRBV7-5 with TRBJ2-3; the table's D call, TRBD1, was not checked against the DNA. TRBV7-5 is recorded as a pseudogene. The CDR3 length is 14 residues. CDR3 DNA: TGTGCCAGAAGCACCAGACAAGGCACAGATACGCAGTATTTT. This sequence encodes CARSTRQGTDTQYF.

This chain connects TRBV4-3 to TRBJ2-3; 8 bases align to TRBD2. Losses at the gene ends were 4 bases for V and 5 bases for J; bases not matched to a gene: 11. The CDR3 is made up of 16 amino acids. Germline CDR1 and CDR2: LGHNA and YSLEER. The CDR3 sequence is CASSPTAGGAQDTQYF. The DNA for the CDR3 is TGCGCCAGCAGCCCTACCGCCGGGGGGGCCCAAGATACGCAGTATTTT.